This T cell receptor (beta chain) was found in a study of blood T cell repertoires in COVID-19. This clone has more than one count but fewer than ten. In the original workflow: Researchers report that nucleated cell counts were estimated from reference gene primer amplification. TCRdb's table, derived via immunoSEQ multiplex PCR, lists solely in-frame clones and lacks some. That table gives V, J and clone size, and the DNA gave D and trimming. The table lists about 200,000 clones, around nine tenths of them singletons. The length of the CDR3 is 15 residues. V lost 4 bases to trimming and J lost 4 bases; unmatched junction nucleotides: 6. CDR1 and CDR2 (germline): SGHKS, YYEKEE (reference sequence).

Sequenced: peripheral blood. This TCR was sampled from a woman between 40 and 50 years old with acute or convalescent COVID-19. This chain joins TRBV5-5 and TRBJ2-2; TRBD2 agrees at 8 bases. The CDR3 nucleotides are TGTGCCAGCAGCCCCGGGACTAGGGTCACCGGGGAGCTGTTTTTT. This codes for CASSPGTRVTGELFF.